Listed here are 8 T cell receptor beta chains from one sample, sequenced in a study of T-cell memory formation after mild COVID-19. MiXCR, applied by TCRdb to the 5' RACE reads, yields one record per CDR3 protein. In the table there are approximately 150,000 distinct CDR3 sequences, 6% of which are singletons. The sample was PBMCs or a T cell subset sorted from them (not recorded which). The receptors come from an adult woman who had mild COVID-19 (a few samples of this study predate the infection). Cell type and time point are not known.

This sequence joins TRBV24-1 and TRBJ2-1; 10 positions match TRBD1. The junction had 3 bases not matched to a gene; V was cut back by 4 bases and J by 4 bases. The CDR3 totals 15 residues. Germline loops: CDR1 KGHDR, CDR2 SFDVKD. DNA for the CDR3: TGTGCCACCAGTGACCCGGGACAGGGGTACAATGAGCAGTTCTTC. It codes for CATSDPGQGYNEQFF.

This clonotype has a count of ten or more. Germline and junction disagree at one end, which may indicate a read error. This sequence joins TRBV7-9 and TRBJ1-2, with D tentatively TRBD1 (5 bases). Per germline, CDR1 SEHNR and CDR2 FQNEAQ (reference sequence). This CDR3 is 15 amino acids long. The CDR3 loop reads CASSLALARGGNVAF. DNA for the CDR3: TGTGCCAGCAGCTTAGCGCTGGCTAGGGGCGGGAATGTTGCCTTC.

At least ten counts were recorded for this clonotype. The rearrangement links TRBV7-2 to TRBJ2-1, with no clear D. The length of the CDR3 is 15 residues. Germline lookup yields CDR1 SGHTA and CDR2 FQGNSA. V was trimmed by 4 bases and J by 4 bases, leaving 14 bases between them. The DNA of the CDR3 is TGTGCCAGCAGCTCAGCGTCCGTCTCTTACAATGAGCAGTTCTTC. It yields the protein CASSSASVSYNEQFF.

This clonotype turned up a few times. The V gene is TRBV4-1, the J gene TRBJ2-7; D may be TRBD1 (7 bases). The CDR3 consists of 15 residues. V was pared by 3 bases and J by 3 bases, with 15 bases between. CDR1 and CDR2 from the germline V gene are MGHRA and YSYEKL. CDR3 in DNA: TGCGCCAGCAGCCATCTAGGGCAGGGGGGCTACGAGCAGTACTTC. Translating gives CASSHLGQGGYEQYF.

The CDR3 is CSAKGQGLNTEAFF. The DNA of the CDR3 is TGCAGTGCTAAGGGACAGGGTTTGAACACTGAAGCTTTCTTT. J is TRBJ1-1 and V is TRBV20-1, with 9 bases aligning to TRBD1. Germline assignment: CDR1 DFQATT and CDR2 SNEGSKA (reference sequence). J lost 0 bases, V lost 4 bases, and 3 bases had no gene match. CDR3 length: 14 residues.

This clonotype turned up a few times. This chain links TRBV2 with TRBJ2-2; TRBD2 matches at 8 bases. Germline assignment: CDR1 SNHLY and CDR2 FYNNEI. The CDR3 is 18 residues long. The trim removed 4 bases at V and 3 bases at J, leaving 13 bases unmatched. DNA for the CDR3: TGTGCCAGCAGTGCCCGTCGAACTAGCGGAAGGGACACCGGGGAGCTGTTTTTT. This sequence encodes CASSARRTSGRDTGELFF.

CDR3 bases: TGTGCCAGCAGTTACGCATTTGAGGGGCTGTCCTACGAGCAGTACTTC. This encodes CASSYAFEGLSYEQYF. This sequence joins TRBV6-2 or TRBV6-3 and TRBJ2-7; possibly TRBD1 or TRBD2 for D (5 bases each). CDR1 and CDR2 from the germline V gene are MNHEY and SVGEGT. The V end lost 2 bases, the J end lost 1 base, and 15 bases lay between the germline ends. The CDR3 is made up of 16 amino acids.

This clonotype appeared a few times. This chain connects TRBV28 to TRBJ1-5; 7 nucleotides align to TRBD1. Looked up from germline, CDR1 is MDHEN and CDR2 is SYDVKM. V gave up 6 bases and J gave up 1 base; unmatched junction bases: 3. The CDR3 is 14 residues long. CDR3: CASRLTGSNQPQHF. The CDR3 DNA reads TGTGCCAGCAGGCTGACAGGGAGCAATCAGCCCCAGCATTTT.